This T cell receptor beta chain originates from a study of blood T cell repertoires in COVID-19. V lost 0 bases to trimming and J lost 7 bases, with 12 bases between them. The CDR3 contains 15 residues. From germline, CDR1 is LGHNA and CDR2 YNFKEQ. Using immunoSEQ multiplex PCR, the repertoire was profiled, and TCRdb retains in-frame clones only, with some absent. The table lists about 200,000 clones, roughly 91% of them singletons. The chain links TRBV4-2 to TRBJ2-2; D is perhaps TRBD1 (7 bases). The TCR comes from a human donor in a cohort sampled during active COVID-19. The sequenced material came from peripheral blood. The CDR3 sequence is CASSQDPGGSGELFF. CDR3 sequence (DNA): TGTGCCAGCAGCCAAGACCCAGGGGGGAGCGGGGAGCTGTTTTTT.